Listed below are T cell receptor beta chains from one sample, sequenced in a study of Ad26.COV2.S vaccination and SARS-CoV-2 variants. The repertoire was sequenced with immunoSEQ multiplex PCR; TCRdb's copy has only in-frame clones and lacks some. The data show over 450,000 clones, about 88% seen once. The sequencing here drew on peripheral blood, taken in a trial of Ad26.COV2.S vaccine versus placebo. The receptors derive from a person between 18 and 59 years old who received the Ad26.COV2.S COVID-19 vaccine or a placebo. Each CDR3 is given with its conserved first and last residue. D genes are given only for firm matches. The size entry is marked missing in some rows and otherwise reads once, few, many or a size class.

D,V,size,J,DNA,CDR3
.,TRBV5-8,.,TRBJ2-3,TGTGCCAGCAGCTCCCGACAAGGGTCGGCTAGCACAGATACGCAGTATTTT,CASSSRQGSASTDTQYF
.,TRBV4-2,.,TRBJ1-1,TGTGCCAGCAGCCAACCAATGGGCGGTTTGAACACTGAAGCTTTCTTT,CASSQPMGGLNTEAFF
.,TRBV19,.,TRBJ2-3,TGTGCCAGTAGTCTAGGGACCCAAAATACGCAGTATTTT,CASSLGTQNTQYF
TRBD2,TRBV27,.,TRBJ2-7,TGTGCCAGCAGCTCTGGACTAGCTTTAGGAGCCCCCGAGCAGTACTTC,CASSSGLALGAPEQYF
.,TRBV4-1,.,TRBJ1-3,TGCGCCAGCAGCCAACAACCGCTTCAGGGGTTGGAATACACCATATATTTT,CASSQQPLQGLEYTIYF
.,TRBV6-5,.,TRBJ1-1,TGTGCCAGCACCGCCCCGACAGGTCTGAACACTGAAGCTTTCTTT,CASTAPTGLNTEAFF
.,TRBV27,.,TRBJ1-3,TGTGCCAGCAGTTTATCGCTTCTTACAGCCACTGGAAACACCATATATTTT,CASSLSLLTATGNTIYF
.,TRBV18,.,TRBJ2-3,TGTGCCAGCTCACCACAAGCGGAAAAAGATACGCAGTATTTT,CASSPQAEKDTQYF
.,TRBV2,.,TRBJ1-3,TGTGCCAGCAGTGAGGGACCTGGGGTATCTGGAAACACCATATATTTT,CASSEGPGVSGNTIYF
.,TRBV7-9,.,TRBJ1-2,TGTGCCAGCAGCTTCTTTGGCGGCTATGGCTACACCTTC,CASSFFGGYGYTF
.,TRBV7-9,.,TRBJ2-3,TGTGCCAGCAGCTTAGTGAGCACAGATACGCAGTATTTT,CASSLVSTDTQYF
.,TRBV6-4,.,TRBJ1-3,TGTGCCAACTACAGGGCACCAGGAAACACCATATATTTT,CANYRAPGNTIYF
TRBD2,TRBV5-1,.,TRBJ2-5,TGCGCCAGTAAAGCTGTGGGGCAGGGAGGGCTGGAGACCCAGTACTTC,CASKAVGQGGLETQYF
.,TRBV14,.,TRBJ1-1,TGTGCCAGCAGCCAGAAGGGGACCCCGGGTGAAGCTTTCTTT,CASSQKGTPGEAFF
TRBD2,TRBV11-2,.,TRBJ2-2,TGTGCCAGCAGCTTAGATCTTGGACTAGCGGGAGAGGGGGCCGGGGAGCTGTTTTTT,CASSLDLGLAGEGAGELFF
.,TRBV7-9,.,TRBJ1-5,TGTGCCAGCAGCTTAGCCGAACAGGGCTCGGGGCCCCAGCATTTT,CASSLAEQGSGPQHF
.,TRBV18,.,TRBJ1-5,TGTGCCAGCTCACTGTTGGGGGCGGAGGGCAATCAGCCCCAGCATTTT,CASSLLGAEGNQPQHF
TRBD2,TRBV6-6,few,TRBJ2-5,TGTGCCAGCAACCTAGCGGGAGAGACCCAGTACTTC,CASNLAGETQYF
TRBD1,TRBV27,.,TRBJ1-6,TGTGCCAGCAGTTTACGCCCAGGGGGTGGGTACTCACCCCTCCACTTT,CASSLRPGGGYSPLHF
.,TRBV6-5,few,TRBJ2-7,TGTGCCAGCAGTTACATTGCTGGCGCCGAGCAGTACTTC,CASSYIAGAEQYF
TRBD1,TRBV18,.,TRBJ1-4,TGTGCCAGCTCACCACGGAGAGGGGGCCCTACAACTAATGAAAAACTGTTTTTT,CASSPRRGGPTTNEKLFF
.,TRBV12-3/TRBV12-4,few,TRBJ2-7,TGTGCCAGCAGCCGTAGCATCGAGCAGTACTTC,CASSRSIEQYF
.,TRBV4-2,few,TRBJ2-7,TGTGCCAGCAGCTTCAAAAGTGAGGGACTGAGCTACGAGCAGTACTTC,CASSFKSEGLSYEQYF
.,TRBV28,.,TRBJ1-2,TGTGCCAGTTTTTCTGGGACTGGTGGCTACACCTTC,CASFSGTGGYTF
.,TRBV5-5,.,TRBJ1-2,TGTGCCAGCAGCTTGGTTGTGAACCTAAGGGAAGGCTACACCTTC,CASSLVVNLREGYTF
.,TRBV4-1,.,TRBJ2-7,TGCGCCAGCAGCTTCGGAAGCTCCTACGAGCAGTACTTC,CASSFGSSYEQYF
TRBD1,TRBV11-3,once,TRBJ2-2,TGTGCCAGCAGCCCTGGGACAGGGGGATCCGGGGAGCTGTTTTTT,CASSPGTGGSGELFF